Listed here is a single T cell receptor beta chain. What it binds is unknown. The sample is drawn from a study of cytomegalovirus exposure and HLA in healthy donors. Study-level results: Analyses of presence and absence presupposed an approximately uniform sequencing depth across donors.

60 Vbeta and 13 Jbeta primers were used in PCR. Assay: immunoSEQ multiplex PCR; the TCRdb copy retains only in-frame clones and omits some. Of 90,000 to 120,000 clones listed, 74% are singletons. V gave up 11 bases and J gave up 2 bases; unmatched junction bases: 11. The CDR3 is made up of 16 amino acids. Per the germline V gene, CDR1 is MNHEY and CDR2 is SMNVEV (reference sequence). The receptor was derived from a woman between 40 and 55 years old in good health and CMV-seropositive. The chain employs TRBV27 and TRBJ2-2, with 10 bases lining up with TRBD2. Material for sequencing was PBMCs. The CDR3 region is CAAGSLAGDNTGELFF. CDR3 in DNA: TGTGCCGCAGGATCTCTAGCGGGGGATAACACCGGGGAGCTGTTTTTT.